This TCR beta chain appears in the sequencing data of a study of T cell responses to AZD1222 COVID-19 vaccine (dated by TCRdb to 2020 to 2022). General notes on the study: A total of 233 trial participants underwent TCR sequencing, of whom roughly 210 had received two doses of AZD1222 and 26 had received two doses of the MenACWY control vaccine. Trial participants were enrolled by age into subgroups of 18-55, 56-69 and 70-plus years, and 148, 28 and 57 TCR-sequenced participants, respectively, were included in these subgroups. The research as a whole found: In the small 56-69-year group, the increase in depth fell short of significance, most likely because of low power. The whole spike protein was spanned by vaccine-associated CD4 TCRs, and dominant responses were seen in regions 160-218 and 743-854. Participants were mostly white British, with more females than males. The authors suggested clonal diversity may have been underestimated. Because no samples from the day 14 peak response were available, repertoires could be characterized only after the peak T cell response. Epitopes outside the regions mutated in the B.1.351 and B.1.1.7 variants were reportedly recognized by nearly half of the unique spike-specific TCRs. Only five to seven AZD1222 recipients were SARS-CoV-2 seropositive at baseline, limiting conclusions about previously exposed vaccinees. Spike-specific TCR breadth and depth rose significantly after two AZD1222 doses compared with day 0 and with MenACWY recipients.

As for this clone: The antigen it recognizes is unknown. No clone much larger than this one lies a single base away; base qualities are absent.

The CDR3 regions of human TCRbeta chains were analyzed by immunosequencing. Under the source paper's analysis protocol: Repertoire TCRs were checked for matches against a reference library of SARS-CoV-2-specific TCRs that had been generated using the MIRA antigen-specificity platform. Breadth was defined as the fraction of unique TCRs that were SARS-CoV-2-associated. Depth was defined as the fraction of total T cells that were SARS-CoV-2-associated. Each spike-specific TCR was assigned to its reactive spike region and to a CD4 or CD8 class using the MIRA data. Log10-transformed breadth and depth values were compared by one-way ANOVA with Sidak's multiple comparisons tests. Sourced from immuneACCESS, this table was stored by TCRdb with only in-frame sequences that have V and J called. A share of the clones is absent; for the studies checked, an unresolved V gene accounts for under half, and the remainder has no known explanation. That table gives V, J and clone size, and the DNA gave D and trimming. The sample table contains approximately 80,000 clones; only one count was recorded for approximately 90% of them. The top ten clonotypes cover around 28% of the sample.

In light of the paper, this sample's time point label describes: about 28 days (+/-7) after the second vaccine dose. AZD1222 recipients given second doses at about 4 weeks or at about 12 weeks were pooled, since spike-specific TCR depth and breadth were not found to differ between the two schedules. Samples from vaccinated people were obtained from the UK trials COV001 and COV002, which included a single-blind randomized controlled phase 2/3 trial of AZD1222 (ChAdOx1 nCoV-19) in healthy adults. Trial participant PBMC samples were collected at day 0 and day 28 after the second dose for TCRbeta chain sequencing. Sample: peripheral blood, taken 28 days after the second AZD1222 dose. This clonotype was obtained from an adult who received the AZD1222 COVID-19 vaccine.

The DNA reads TGCGCCAGCAGCCCGCCGGGACTAGCGAACCCAGAGACCCAGTACTTC. Translation gives CASSPPGLANPETQYF. This chain joins TRBV5-1 to TRBJ2-5; 10 central bases correspond to TRBD2. Clipping removes 4 bases from V and 4 bases from J, with 10 as the unmatched junction base count. The germline V gene yields SGHRS for CDR1 and YFSETQ for CDR2. Including cysteine and phenylalanine, the CDR3 has 16 amino acids. Just CDR3 DNA is preserved here, 48 bases in frame from base 1. Where the CDR3 stops, the reference TRBV5-1 and TRBJ2-5 genes take over; the full variable domain is KAGVTQTPRYLIKTRGQQVTLSCSPISGHRSVSWYQQTPGQGLQFLFEYFSETQRNKGNFPGRFSGRQFSNSRSEMNVSTLELGDSALYLCASSPPGLANPETQYFGPGTRLLVL.